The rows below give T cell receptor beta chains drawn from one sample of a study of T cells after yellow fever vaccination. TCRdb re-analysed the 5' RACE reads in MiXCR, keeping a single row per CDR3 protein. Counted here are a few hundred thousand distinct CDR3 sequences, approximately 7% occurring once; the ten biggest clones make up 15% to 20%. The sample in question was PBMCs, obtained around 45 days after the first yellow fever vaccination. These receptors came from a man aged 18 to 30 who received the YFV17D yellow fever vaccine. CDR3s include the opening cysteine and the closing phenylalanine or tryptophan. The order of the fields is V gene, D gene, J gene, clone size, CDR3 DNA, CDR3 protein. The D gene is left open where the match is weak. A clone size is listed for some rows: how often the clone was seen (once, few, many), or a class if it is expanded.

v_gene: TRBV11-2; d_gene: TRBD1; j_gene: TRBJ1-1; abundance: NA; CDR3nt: TGTGCCAGCAGCATTGGGACAGGGGCTACTGAAGCTTTCTTT; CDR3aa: CASSIGTGATEAFF
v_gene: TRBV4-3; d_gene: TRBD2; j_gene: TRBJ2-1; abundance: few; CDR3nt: TGCGCCAGCAGCCAAGAACCGGGGACTAGCGGGGGGCCCACCTTCTTC; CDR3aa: CASSQEPGTSGGPTFF
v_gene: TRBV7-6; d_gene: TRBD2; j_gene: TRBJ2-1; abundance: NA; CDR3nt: TGTGCCAGCAGCGGGACTAGCGGGGATGTAGGGAATGAGCAGTTCTTC; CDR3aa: CASSGTSGDVGNEQFF
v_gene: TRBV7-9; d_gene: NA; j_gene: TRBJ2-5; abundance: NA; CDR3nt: TGTGCCAGCAGCTTAGTGCTACAGGGGAGGGAGACCCAGTACTTC; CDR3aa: CASSLVLQGRETQYF
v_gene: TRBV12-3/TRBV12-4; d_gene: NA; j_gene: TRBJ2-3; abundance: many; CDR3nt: TGTGCCAGCAGTCAACCAGGGGGGTTCACAGATACGCAGTATTTT; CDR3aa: CASSQPGGFTDTQYF
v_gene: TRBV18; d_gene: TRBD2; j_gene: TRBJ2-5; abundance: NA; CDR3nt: TGTGCCAGCTCAGGAGAGACTAGCGGGGGTCCGGAGACCCAGTACTTC; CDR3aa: CASSGETSGGPETQYF
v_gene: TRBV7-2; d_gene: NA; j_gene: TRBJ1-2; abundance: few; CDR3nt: TGTGCCAGCAGCTCGGGGGTGGGCTATGGCTACACCTTC; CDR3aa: CASSSGVGYGYTF
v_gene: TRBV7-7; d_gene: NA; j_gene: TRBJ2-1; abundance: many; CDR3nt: TGTGCCAGCAGCTTAGGAGGGCCCTACAATGAGCAGTTCTTC; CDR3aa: CASSLGGPYNEQFF
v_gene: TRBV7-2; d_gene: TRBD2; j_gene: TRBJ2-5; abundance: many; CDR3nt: TGTGCCAGCAGCCAGACTAGCGGGGTACAAGAGACCCAGTACTTC; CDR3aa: CASSQTSGVQETQYF
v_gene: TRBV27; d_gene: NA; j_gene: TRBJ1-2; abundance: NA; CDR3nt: TGTGCCAGCAGCGGGACACCCTATGGCTACACCTTC; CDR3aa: CASSGTPYGYTF
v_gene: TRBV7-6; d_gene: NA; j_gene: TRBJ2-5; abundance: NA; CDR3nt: TGTGCCAGCAGCTTAGGGGGGCTCGGGACCCAGTACTTC; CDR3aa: CASSLGGLGTQYF
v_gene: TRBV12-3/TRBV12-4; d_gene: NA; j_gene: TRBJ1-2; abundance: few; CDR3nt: TGTGCCAGCAGTCGACAGGTCGCTAACTATGGCTACACCTTC; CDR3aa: CASSRQVANYGYTF
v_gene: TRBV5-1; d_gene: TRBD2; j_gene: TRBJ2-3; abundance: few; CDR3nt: TGCGCCAGCAGCTCGGGACTAGCGGGGGCAGATACGCAGTATTTT; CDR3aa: CASSSGLAGADTQYF
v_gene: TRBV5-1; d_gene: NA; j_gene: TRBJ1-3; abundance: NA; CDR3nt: TGCGCCAGCAGCTTGTCAGCAGCCTTCTCTGGAAACACCATATATTTT; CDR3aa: CASSLSAAFSGNTIYF
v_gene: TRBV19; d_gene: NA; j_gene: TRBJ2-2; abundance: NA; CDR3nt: TGTGCCAGTTCCAGGGGAGCGGGGAACACCGGGGAGCTGTTTTTT; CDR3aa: CASSRGAGNTGELFF
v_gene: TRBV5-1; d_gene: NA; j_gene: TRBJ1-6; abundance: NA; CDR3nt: TGCGCCAGCAGCATACGGGATCTAAATTCACCCCTCCACTTT; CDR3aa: CASSIRDLNSPLHF
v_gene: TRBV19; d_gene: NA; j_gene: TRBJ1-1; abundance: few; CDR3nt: TGTGCCAGTACCCCACGGGGGGAGGGGTCCACTGAAGCTTTCTTT; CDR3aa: CASTPRGEGSTEAFF
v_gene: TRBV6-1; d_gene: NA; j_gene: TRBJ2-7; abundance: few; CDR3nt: TGTGCCAGCAGACCCCCCTACGGGGCCTACGAGCAGTACTTC; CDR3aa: CASRPPYGAYEQYF
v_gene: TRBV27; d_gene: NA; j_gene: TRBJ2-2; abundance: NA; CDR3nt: TGTGCCAGCCTGCGGCAGAACACCGGGGAGCTGTTTTTT; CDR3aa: CASLRQNTGELFF
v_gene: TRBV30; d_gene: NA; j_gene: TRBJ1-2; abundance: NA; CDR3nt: TGTGCCTGGAGTCTCAATACAGCTCGCTATGGCTACACCTTC; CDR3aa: CAWSLNTARYGYTF
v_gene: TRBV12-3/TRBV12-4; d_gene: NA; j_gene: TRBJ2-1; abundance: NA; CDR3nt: TGTGCCAGTGGCGGGGTAGTGGTTAATGAGCAGTTCTTC; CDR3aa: CASGGVVVNEQFF
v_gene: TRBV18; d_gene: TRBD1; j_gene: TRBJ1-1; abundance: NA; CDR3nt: TGTGCCAGCTCACCCGGGACAGGGGGGGACACTGAAGCTTTCTTT; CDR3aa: CASSPGTGGDTEAFF
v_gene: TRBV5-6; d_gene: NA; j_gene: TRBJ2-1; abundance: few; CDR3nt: TGTGCCAGCAGCTTGAACCAGGGAAGGTACAATGAGCAGTTCTTC; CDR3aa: CASSLNQGRYNEQFF
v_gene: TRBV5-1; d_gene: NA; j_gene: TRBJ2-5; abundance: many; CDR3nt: TGTGCCAGCAGCCCCGGTGGGGGAGAGACCCAGTACTTC; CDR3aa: CASSPGGGETQYF
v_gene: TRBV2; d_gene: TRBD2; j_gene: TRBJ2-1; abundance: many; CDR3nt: TGTGCCAGCAATCTAGCGGGGACGGGCAATGAGCAGTTCTTC; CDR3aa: CASNLAGTGNEQFF
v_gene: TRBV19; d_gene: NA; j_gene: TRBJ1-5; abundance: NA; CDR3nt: TGTGCCAGTAGTATAGAACGTTCGGATCAGCCCCAGCATTTT; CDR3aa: CASSIERSDQPQHF
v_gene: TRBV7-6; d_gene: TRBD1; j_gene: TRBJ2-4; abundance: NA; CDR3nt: TGTGCCAGCAGCATAGGGACAGAGGACATTCAGTACTTC; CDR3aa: CASSIGTEDIQYF
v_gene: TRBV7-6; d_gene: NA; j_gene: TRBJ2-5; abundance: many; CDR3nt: TGTGCCAGCAGCCACCCCGGAGAGACCCAGTACTTC; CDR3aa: CASSHPGETQYF
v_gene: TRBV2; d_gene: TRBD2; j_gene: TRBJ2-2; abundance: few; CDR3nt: TGTGCCAGCGGGGGAACTAGCGGGGCCACCGGGGAGCTGTTTTTT; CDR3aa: CASGGTSGATGELFF
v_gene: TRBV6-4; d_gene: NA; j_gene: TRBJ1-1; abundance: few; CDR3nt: TGTGCCAGCAGTGCGAGTTTGTACACTGAAGCTTTCTTT; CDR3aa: CASSASLYTEAFF
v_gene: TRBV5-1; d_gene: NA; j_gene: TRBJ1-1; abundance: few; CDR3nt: TGCGCCAGCAGCCCTTACCGGTCCGACACTGAAGCTTTCTTT; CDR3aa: CASSPYRSDTEAFF
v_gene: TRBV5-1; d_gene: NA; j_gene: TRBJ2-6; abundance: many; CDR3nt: TGCGCCAGCAGCTTGAAAGCAGCCGGATACTCTGGGGCCAACGTCCTGACTTTC; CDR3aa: CASSLKAAGYSGANVLTF
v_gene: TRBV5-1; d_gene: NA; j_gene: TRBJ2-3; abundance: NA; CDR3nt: TGCGCCAGCAGCTACCGGACAGAGAGGTCAGATACGCAGTATTTT; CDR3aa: CASSYRTERSDTQYF
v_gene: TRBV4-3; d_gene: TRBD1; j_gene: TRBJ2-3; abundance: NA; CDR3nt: TGCGCCAGCCGGTCAGGGGGTTCGGGGCAGTATTTT; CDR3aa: CASRSGGSGQYF
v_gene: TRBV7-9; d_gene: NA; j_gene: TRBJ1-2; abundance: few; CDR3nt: TGTGCCAGCAGCTTAGGTCCGGTTTCCGCCGGTTTC; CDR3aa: CASSLGPVSAGF
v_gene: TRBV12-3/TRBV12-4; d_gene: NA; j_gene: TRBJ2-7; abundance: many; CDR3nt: TGTGCCAGCAGTTTAGGTCTCCAGCCCGAGCAGTACTTC; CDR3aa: CASSLGLQPEQYF
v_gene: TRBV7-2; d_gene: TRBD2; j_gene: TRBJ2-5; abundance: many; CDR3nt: TGTGCCAGCAGCTTATGGCTAGCGGGGGGTCAAGAGACCCAGTACTTC; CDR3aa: CASSLWLAGGQETQYF
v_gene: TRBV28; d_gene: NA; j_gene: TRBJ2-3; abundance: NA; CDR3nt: TGTGCCAGCAGTCCGCGGGGAAGGGGTGCAGATACGCAGTATTTT; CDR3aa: CASSPRGRGADTQYF
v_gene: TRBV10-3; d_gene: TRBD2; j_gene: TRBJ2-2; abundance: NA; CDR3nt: TGTGCCATCAGTGAGTCACAACGGACTAGCCGCACCGGGGAGCTGTTTTTT; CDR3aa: CAISESQRTSRTGELFF
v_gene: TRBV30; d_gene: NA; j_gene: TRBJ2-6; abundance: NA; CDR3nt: TGTGCCTGGAGCCGGGCGGGGAAAAGCTCTGGGGCCAACGTCCTGACTTTC; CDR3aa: CAWSRAGKSSGANVLTF
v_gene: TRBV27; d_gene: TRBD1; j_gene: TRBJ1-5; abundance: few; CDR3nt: TGTGCCAGCAGTCGGAGGGGGCATCAGCCCCAGCATTTT; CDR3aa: CASSRRGHQPQHF
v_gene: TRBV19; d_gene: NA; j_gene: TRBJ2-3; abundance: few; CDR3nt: TGTGCCAGTAGTAGCCGCGGGGGCTCGGGCACAGATACGCAGTATTTT; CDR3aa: CASSSRGGSGTDTQYF
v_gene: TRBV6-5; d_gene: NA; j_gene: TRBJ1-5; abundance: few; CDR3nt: TGTGCCAGCAGTTACACTGGGTATGATCAGCCCCAGCATTTT; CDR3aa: CASSYTGYDQPQHF
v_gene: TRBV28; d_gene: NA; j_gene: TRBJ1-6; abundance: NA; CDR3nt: TGTGCCAGCAGTTATAACCCGGGCATAAGGAATTCACCCCTCCACTTT; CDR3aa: CASSYNPGIRNSPLHF
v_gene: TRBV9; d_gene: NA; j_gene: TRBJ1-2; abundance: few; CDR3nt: TGTGCCAGCAGCGTAGGTACCGTCACTAACTATGGCTACACCTTC; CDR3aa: CASSVGTVTNYGYTF
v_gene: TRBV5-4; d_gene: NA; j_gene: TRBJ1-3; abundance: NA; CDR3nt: TGTGCCAGCAGCGGGGGACGGTACGGAAACACCATATATTTT; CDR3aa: CASSGGRYGNTIYF
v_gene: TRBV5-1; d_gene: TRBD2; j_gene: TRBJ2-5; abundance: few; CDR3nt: TGCGCCAGCAGCTTCACGACTAGCGGGGGCGGAGAGACCCAGTACTTC; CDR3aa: CASSFTTSGGGETQYF
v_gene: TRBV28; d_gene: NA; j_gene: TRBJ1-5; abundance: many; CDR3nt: TGTGCCAGCAGTTTGGGTCTTAGCAATCAGCCCCAGCATTTT; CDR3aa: CASSLGLSNQPQHF
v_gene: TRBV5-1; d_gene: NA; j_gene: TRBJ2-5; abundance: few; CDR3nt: TGCGCCAGCAGCGCCGACAACCAAGAGACCCAGTACTTC; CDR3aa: CASSADNQETQYF
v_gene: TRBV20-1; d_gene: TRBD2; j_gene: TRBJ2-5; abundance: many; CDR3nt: TGCAGTGTCGGCGGGGGGGACACCCAAGAGACCCAGTACTTC; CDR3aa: CSVGGGDTQETQYF
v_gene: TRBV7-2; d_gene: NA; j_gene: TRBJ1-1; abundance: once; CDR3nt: TGTGCCAGCAGCTCACTACTCTTCGACACTGAAGCTTTCTTT; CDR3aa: CASSSLLFDTEAFF
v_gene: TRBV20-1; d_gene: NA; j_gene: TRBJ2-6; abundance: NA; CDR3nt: TGCAGTGCTAGAGATCTAGGGGCTGGGGCCAACGTCCTGACTTTC; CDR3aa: CSARDLGAGANVLTF
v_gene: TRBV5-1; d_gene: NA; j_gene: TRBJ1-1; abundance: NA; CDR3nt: TGCGCCAGCAGCTTGGGTGTAGGGCCTGAAGCTTTCTTT; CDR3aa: CASSLGVGPEAFF
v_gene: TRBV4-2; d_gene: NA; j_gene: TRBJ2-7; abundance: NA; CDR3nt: TGTGCCAGCAGCCAAGATTTGGGCTACGAGCAGTACTTC; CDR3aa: CASSQDLGYEQYF
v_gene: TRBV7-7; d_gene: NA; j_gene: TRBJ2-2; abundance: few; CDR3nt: TGTGCTAGCAGCTTAGATCAAGTCGGCACCGGGGAGCTGTTTTTT; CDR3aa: CASSLDQVGTGELFF